This TCR beta chain was profiled in a study of chemoradiotherapy in HPV16-positive cancers. Study-level information: Candidate HPV-specific T-cell clones and common TCR motifs came from functional assays in two HPV16-positive patients.

Study conclusions and caveats: Candidate HPV-specific clones and E7-related TCR motifs grew in tumor during treatment. HPV-responsive T-cell expansion during chemoradiotherapy was linked to improved recurrence-free survival in HPV16-positive patients.

Repertoires were generated with immunoSEQ multiplex PCR, while TCRdb's copy carries only in-frame clones and drops some. Of 6,000 to 6,500 clones detected, around 90% appear once; the ten largest clones hold more than 1.5%. Repeated repertoire sampling spanned the course of chemoradiotherapy. Germline loops: CDR1 LNHDA, CDR2 SQIVND (reference sequence). This CDR3 spans 14 amino acids. A word on this clone: Its antigen is not known.

This TCR was recovered from a human donor with HPV-associated anogenital cancer. Here the sequenced sample was blood, taken from a patient who underwent chemoradiotherapy. The chain has TRBV19 and TRBJ2-5; D is undetermined. The J call is doubtful: the DNA matches TRBJ2-7 better. This chain's CDR3 is CASSIVLSSYEQYF. CDR3 coding DNA: TGTGCCAGTAGTATAGTGCTGAGCTCCTACGAGCAGTACTTC.